This TCR beta chain derives from a study of memory CD4+ T cells and cytomegalovirus serostatus. Study-wide background: This sample comes from healthy Belgian adults, about 10 CMV seropositive, approximately 25 seronegative.

Study outcomes and limitations: Suggested: most of the CMV-linked TCR signature lies in CD4+ memory cells.

The assay was immunoSEQ multiplex PCR, and TCRdb's table has in-frame clones only and misses some. The sample comprises approximately 46,000 clones, 60% to 80% of which are singletons, and 0.61% rests with the top ten. Single viable CD3+CD4+CD8-CD45RO+ cells were sorted as the memory CD4+ T cells. Serum IgG to CMV pp150, pp28, p38 and p52 defined serostatus. CD4+ T cells were isolated by positive magnetic selection. Between the trimmed V and J ends, which lost 1 base and 6 bases, there was a span of 9 bases. In germline, CDR1 is KGHSH, CDR2 LQKENI. The CDR3 loop spans 13 amino acids. As for this clone: Its target is unknown.

This TCR was recovered from an adult in good health and CMV-seronegative. What was sequenced was memory CD4+ T cells from blood. The V call is TRBV18, the J call TRBJ1-2; possibly TRBD1 for D (5 bases). CDR3 in amino acids: CASSPRGTDGYTF. The CDR3 nucleotides read TGTGCCAGCTCACCACGGGGGACGGATGGCTACACCTTC.